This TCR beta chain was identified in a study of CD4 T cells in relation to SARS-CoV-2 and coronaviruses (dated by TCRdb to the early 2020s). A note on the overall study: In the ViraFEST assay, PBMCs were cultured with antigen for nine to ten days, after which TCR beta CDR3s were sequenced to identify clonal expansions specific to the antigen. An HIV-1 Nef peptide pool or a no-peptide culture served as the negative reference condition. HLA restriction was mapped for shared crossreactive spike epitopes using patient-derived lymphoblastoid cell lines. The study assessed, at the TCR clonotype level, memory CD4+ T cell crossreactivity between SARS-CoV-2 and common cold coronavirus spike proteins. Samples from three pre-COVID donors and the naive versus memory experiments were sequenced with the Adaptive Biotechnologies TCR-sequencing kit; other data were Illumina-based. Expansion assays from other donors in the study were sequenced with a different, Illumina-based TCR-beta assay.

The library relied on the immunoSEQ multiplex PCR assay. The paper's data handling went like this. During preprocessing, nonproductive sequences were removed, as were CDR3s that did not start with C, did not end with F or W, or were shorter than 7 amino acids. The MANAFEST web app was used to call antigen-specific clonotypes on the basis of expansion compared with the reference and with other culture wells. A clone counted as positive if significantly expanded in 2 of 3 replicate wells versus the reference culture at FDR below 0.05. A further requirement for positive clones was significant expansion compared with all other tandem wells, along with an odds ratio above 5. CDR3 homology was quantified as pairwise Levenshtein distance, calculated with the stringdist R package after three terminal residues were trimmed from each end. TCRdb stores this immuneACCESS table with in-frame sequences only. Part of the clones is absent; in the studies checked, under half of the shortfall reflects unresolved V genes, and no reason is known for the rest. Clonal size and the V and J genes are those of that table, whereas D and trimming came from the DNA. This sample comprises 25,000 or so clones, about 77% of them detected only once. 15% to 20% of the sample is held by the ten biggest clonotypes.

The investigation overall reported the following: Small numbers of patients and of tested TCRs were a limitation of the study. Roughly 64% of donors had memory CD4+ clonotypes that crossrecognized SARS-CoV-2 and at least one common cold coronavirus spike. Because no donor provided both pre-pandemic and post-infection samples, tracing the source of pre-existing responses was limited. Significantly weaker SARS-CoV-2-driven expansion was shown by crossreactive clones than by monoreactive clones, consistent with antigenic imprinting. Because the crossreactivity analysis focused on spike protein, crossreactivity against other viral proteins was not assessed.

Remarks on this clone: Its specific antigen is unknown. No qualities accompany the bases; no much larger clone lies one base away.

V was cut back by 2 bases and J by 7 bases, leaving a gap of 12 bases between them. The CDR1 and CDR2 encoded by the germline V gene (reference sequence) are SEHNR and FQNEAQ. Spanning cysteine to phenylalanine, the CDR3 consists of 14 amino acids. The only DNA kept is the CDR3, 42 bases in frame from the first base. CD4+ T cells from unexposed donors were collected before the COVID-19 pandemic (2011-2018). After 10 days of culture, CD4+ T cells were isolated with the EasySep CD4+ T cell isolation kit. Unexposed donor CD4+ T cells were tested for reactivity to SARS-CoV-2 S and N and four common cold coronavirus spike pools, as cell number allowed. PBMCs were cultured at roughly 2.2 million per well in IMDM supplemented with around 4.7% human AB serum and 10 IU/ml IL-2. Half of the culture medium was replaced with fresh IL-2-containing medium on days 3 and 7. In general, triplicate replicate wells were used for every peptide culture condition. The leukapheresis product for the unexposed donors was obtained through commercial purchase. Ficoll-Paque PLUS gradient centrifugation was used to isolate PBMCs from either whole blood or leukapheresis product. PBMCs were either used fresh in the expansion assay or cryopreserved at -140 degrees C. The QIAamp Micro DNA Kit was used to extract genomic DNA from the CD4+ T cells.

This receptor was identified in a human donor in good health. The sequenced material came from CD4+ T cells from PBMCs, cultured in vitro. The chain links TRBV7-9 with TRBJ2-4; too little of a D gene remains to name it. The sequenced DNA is TGTGCCAGCAGCTTACGTTCTGGGTTCAACATTCAGTACTTC. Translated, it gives CASSLRSGFNIQYF.